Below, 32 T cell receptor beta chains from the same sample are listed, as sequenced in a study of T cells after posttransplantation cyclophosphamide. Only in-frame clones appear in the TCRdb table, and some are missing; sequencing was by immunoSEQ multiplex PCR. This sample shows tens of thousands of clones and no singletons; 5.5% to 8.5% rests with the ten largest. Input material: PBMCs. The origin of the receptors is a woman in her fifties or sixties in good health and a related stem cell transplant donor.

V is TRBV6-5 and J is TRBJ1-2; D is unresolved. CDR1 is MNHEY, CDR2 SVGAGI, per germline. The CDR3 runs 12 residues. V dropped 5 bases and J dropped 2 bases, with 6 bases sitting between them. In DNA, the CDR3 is TGTGCCAGCAGTGGACTGAACTATGGCTACACCTTC. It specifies CASSGLNYGYTF.

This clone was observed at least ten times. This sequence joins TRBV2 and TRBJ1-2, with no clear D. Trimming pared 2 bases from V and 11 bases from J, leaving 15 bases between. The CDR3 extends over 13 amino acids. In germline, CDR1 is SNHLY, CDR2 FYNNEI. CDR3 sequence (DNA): TGTGCCAGCAGTGAAAATTTAAGAGCACAGTACACCTTC. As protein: CASSENLRAQYTF.

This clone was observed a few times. CDR3 sequence reads: CSVAGTVIANTDTQYF. CDR3 DNA: TGCAGCGTGGCAGGGACTGTTATAGCCAACACAGATACGCAGTATTTT. V and J are TRBV29-1 and TRBJ2-3, with D perhaps TRBD2 (6 bases). The germline gives CDR1 SQVTM, CDR2 ANQGSEA. The CDR3 extends over 16 amino acids. Trimming removed 6 bases from V and 2 bases from J, with 21 bases in between.

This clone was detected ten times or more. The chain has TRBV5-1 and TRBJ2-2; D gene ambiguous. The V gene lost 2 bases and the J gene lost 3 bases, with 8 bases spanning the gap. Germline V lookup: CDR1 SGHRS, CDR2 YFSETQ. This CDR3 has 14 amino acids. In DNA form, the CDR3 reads TGCGCCAGCAGCTTAGGTCAGGACACCGGGGAGCTGTTTTTT. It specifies CASSLGQDTGELFF.

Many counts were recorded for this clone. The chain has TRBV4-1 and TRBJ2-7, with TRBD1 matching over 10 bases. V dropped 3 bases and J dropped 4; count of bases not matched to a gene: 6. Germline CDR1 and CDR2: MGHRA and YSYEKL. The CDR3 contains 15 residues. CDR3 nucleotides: TGCGCCAGCAGCCACCCGGGACAGGGGACGTACGAGCAGTACTTC. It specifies CASSHPGQGTYEQYF.

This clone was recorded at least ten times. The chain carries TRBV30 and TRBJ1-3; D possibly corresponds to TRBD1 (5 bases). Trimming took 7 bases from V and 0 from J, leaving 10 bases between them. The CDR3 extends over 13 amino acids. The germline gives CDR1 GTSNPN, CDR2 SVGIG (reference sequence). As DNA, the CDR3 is TGTGCCTCCGACAGCCTCTCTGGAAACACCATATATTTT. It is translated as CASDSLSGNTIYF.

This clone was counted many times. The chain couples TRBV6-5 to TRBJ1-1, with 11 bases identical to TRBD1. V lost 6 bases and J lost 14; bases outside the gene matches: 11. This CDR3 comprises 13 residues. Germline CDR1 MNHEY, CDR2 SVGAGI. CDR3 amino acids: CASSPGQGASVFF. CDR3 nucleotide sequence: TGTGCCAGCAGCCCCGGACAGGGGGCGTCTGTCTTCTTT.

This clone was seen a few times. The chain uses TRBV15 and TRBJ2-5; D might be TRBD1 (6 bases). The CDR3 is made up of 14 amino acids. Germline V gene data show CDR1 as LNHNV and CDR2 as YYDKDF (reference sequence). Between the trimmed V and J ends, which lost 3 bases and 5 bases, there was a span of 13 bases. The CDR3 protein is CATSRQQGPETQYF. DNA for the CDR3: TGTGCCACCAGCAGGCAGCAGGGGCCGGAGACCCAGTACTTC. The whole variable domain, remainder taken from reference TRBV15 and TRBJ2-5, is DAMVIQNPRYQVTQFGKPVTLSCSQTLNHNVMYWYQQKSSQAPKLLFHYYDKDFNNEADTPDNFQSRRPNTSFCFLDIRSPGLGDTAMYLCATSRQQGPETQYFGPGTRLLVL.

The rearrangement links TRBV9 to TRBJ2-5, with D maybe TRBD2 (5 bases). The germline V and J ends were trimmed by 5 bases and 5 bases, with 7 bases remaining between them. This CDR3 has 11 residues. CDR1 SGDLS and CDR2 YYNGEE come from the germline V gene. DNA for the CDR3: TGTGCCAGCAGTCGCGGGGAGACCCAGTACTTC. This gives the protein CASSRGETQYF.

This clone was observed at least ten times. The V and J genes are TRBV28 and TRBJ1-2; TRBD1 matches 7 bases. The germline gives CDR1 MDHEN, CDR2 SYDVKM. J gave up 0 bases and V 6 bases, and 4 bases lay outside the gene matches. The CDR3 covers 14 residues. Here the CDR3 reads CASRDGTANYGYTF. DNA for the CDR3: TGTGCCAGCAGAGACGGGACAGCTAACTATGGCTACACCTTC.

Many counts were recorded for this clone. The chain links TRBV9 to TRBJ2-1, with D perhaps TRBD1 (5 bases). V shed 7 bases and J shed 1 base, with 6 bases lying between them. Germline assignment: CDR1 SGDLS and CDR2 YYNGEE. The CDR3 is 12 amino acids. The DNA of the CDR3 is TGTGCCAGCCAGGGATCCTACAATGAGCAGTTCTTC. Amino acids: CASQGSYNEQFF.

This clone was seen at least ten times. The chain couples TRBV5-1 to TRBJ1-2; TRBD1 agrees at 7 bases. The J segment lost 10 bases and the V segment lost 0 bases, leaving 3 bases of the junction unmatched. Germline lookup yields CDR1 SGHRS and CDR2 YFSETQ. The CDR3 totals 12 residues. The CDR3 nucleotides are TGCGCCAGCAGCTTGGAGGGACAGACCTACACCTTC. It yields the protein CASSLEGQTYTF.

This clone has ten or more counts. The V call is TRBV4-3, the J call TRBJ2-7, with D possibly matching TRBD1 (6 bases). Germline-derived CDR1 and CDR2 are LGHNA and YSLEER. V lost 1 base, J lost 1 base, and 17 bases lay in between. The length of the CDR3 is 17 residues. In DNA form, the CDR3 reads TGCGCCAGCAGCCAAGGGACAGCAATGATGTCATCCTACGAGCAGTACTTC. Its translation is CASSQGTAMMSSYEQYF.

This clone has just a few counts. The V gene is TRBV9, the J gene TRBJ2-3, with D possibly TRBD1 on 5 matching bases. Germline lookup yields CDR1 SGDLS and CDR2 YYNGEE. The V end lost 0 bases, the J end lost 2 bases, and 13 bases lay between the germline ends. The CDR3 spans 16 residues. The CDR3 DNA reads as TGTGCCAGCAGCGTAGACGTAGGGGCTTTCACAGATACGCAGTATTTT. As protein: CASSVDVGAFTDTQYF.

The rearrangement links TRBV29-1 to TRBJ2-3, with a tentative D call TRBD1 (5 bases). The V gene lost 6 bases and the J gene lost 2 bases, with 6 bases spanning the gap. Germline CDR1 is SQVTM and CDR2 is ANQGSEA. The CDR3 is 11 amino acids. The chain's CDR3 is CSVTVTDTQYF. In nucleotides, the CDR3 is TGCAGCGTGACAGTCACAGATACGCAGTATTTT.

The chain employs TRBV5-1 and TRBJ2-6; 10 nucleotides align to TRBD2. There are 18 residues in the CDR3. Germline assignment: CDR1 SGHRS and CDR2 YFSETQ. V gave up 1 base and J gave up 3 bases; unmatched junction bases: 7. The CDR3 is CASSLRLAGVGGANVLTF. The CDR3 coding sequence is TGCGCCAGCAGCTTGCGTCTAGCGGGAGTCGGTGGGGCCAACGTCCTGACTTTC.

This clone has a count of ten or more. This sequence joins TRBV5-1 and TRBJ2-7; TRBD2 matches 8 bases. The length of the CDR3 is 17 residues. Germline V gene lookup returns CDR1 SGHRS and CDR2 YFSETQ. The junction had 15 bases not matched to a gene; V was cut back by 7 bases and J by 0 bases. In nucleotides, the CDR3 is TGCGCCAGCTCCCGGCGGGAGCGGGAGCCAAACTCCTACGAGCAGTACTTC. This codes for CASSRREREPNSYEQYF.

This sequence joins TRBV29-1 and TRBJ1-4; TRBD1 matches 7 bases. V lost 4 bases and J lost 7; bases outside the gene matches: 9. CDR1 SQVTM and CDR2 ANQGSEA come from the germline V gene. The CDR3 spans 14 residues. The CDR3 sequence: CSVATGRRAEKLFF. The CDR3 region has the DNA TGCAGCGTTGCGACAGGGCGGCGTGCTGAAAAACTGTTTTTT.

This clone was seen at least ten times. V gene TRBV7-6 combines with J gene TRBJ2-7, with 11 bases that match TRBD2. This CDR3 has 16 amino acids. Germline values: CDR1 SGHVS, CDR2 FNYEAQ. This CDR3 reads CVSGRQLAGEDKEQYF. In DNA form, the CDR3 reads TGTGTCTCTGGACGGCAACTAGCGGGAGAGGATAAGGAGCAGTACTTC.

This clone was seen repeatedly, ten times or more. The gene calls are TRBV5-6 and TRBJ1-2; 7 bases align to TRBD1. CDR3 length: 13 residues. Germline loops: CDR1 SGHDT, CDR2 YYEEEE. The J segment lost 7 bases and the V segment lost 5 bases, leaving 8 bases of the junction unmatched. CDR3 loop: CASSYDRAAGYTF. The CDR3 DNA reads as TGTGCCAGCAGTTATGACAGGGCGGCTGGCTACACCTTC. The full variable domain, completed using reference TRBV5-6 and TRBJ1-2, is DAGVTQSPTHLIKTRGQQVTLRCSPKSGHDTVSWYQQALGQGPQFIFQYYEEEERQRGNFPDRFSGHQFPNYSSELNVNALLLGDSALYLCASSYDRAAGYTFGSGTRLTVV.

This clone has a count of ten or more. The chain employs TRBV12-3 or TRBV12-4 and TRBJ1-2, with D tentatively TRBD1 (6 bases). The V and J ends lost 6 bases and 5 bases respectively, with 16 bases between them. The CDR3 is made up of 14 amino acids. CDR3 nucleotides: TGTGCCAGCAGCGAAGGGGGTGGCAGTTATGGCTACACCTTC. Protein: CASSEGGGSYGYTF.

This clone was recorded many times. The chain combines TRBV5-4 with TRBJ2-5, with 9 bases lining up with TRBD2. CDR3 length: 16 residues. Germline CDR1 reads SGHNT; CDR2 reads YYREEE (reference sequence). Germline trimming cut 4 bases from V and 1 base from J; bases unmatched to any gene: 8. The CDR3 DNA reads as TGTGCCAGCAGCGCCAACCCTAGCGGGGCCCAAGAGACCCAGTACTTC. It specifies CASSANPSGAQETQYF.

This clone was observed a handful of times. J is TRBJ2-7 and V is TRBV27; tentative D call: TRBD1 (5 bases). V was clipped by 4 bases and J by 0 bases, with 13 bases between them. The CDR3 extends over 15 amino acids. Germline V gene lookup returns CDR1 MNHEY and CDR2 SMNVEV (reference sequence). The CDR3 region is CASSSPNRPSYEQYF. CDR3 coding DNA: TGTGCCAGCAGTTCCCCTAACAGGCCCTCCTACGAGCAGTACTTC.

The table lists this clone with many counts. The CDR3 loop is CASSHHRTGGSNQPQHF. In DNA, the CDR3 is TGCGCCAGCAGTCACCACAGGACAGGGGGGAGCAATCAGCCCCAGCATTTT. V and J are TRBV23-1 and TRBJ1-5, with 10 bases matching TRBD1. TRBV23-1 is annotated as an ORF whose role is uncertain. There are 17 residues in the CDR3. Trimming took 3 bases from V and 1 from J; bases not matched to a gene: 6.

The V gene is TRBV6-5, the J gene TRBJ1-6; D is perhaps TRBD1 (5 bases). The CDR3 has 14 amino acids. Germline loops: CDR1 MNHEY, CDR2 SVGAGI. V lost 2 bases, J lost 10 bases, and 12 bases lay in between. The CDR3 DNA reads TGTGCCAGCAGTTACGGCAGGGCAAACTCACCCCTCCACTTT. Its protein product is CASSYGRANSPLHF.

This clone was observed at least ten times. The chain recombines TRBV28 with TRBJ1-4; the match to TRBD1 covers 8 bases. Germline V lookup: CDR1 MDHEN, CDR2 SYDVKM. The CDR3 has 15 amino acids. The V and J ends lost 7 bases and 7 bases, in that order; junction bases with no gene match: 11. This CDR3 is CASTLGQGGGEKLFF. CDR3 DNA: TGTGCCAGCACCCTAGGACAGGGAGGAGGTGAAAAACTGTTTTTT.

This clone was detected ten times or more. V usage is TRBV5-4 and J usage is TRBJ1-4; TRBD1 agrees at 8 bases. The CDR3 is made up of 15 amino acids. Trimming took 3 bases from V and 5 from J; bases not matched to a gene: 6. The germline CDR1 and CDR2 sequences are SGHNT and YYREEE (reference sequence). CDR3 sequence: CASSSPGQDNEKLFF. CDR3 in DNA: TGTGCCAGCAGCTCACCGGGACAGGACAATGAAAAACTGTTTTTT.

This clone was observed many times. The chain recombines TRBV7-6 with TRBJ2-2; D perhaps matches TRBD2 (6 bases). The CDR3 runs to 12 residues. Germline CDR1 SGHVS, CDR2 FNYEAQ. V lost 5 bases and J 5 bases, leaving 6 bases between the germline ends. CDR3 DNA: TGTGCCAGCAGCCGGGGGACCGGGGAGCTGTTTTTT. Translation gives CASSRGTGELFF. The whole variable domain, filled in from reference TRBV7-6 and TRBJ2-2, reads GAGVSQSPRYKVTKRGQDVALRCDPISGHVSLYWYRQALGQGPEFLTYFNYEAQQDKSGLPNDRFSAERPEGSISTLTIQRTEQRDSAMYRCASSRGTGELFFGEGSRLTVL.

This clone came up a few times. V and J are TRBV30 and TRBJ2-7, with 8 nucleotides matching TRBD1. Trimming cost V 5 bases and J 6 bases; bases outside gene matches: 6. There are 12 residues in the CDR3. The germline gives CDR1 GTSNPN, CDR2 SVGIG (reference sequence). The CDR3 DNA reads TGTGCCTGGGGCGGGACAGGTAGCGAGCAGTACTTC. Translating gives CAWGGTGSEQYF.

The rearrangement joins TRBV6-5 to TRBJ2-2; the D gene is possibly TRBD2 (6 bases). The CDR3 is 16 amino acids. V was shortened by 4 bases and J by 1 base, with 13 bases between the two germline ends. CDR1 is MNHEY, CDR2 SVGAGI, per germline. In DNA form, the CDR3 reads TGTGCCAGCAGTTCGGCCCGGACTAAGAACACCGGGGAGCTGTTTTTT. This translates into CASSSARTKNTGELFF.

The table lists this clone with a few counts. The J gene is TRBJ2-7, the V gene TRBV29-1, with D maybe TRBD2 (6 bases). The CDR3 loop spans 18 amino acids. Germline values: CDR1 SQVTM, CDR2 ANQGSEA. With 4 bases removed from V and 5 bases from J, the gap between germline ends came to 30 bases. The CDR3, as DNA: TGCAGCGTTGGGGGGGTTGGACACTACGTAACGGGGACTGACGAGCAGTACTTC. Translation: CSVGGVGHYVTGTDEQYF.

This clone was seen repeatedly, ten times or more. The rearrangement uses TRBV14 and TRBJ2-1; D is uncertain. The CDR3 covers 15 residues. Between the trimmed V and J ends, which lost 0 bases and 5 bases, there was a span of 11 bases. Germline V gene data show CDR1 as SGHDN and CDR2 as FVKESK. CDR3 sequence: CASSQERVTHNEQFF. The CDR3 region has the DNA TGTGCCAGCAGCCAAGAACGGGTGACCCACAATGAGCAGTTCTTC.